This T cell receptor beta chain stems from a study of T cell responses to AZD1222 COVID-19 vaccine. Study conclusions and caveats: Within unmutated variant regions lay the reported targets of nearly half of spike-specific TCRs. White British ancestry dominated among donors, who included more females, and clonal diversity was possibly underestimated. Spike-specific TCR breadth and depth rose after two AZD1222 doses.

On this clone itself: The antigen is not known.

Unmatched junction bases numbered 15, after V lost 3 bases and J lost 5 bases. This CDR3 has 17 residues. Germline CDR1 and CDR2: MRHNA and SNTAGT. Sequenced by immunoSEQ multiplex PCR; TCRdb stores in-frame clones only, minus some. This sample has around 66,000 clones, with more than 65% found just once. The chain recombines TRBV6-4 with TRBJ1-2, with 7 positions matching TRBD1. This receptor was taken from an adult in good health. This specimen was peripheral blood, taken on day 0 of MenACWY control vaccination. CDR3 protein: CASSDSPLSQGRYGYTF. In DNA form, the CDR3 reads TGTGCCAGCAGTGATTCGCCCTTATCACAGGGGCGGTATGGCTACACCTTC.